This entry lists 11 T cell receptor beta chains sequenced from one sample in a study of memory CD4+ T cells and cytomegalovirus serostatus. TCRdb's copy holds only in-frame clones and misses some; the assay was immunoSEQ multiplex PCR. The sample includes about 73,000 clones, just under 80% of them seen just once. The sort gate was single viable CD3+CD4+CD8-CD45RO+ cells for memory CD4+ T cells. Source material: memory CD4+ T cells from blood. The receptor set was obtained from an adult in good health and CMV-seropositive.

The rearrangement links TRBV7-2 to TRBJ2-2; D may be TRBD1 (5 bases). Germline V gives CDR1 SGHTA, CDR2 FQGNSA. The CDR3 consists of 17 residues. Trimming removed 3 bases at V and 6 bases at J, with 20 bases between. CDR3 in amino acids: CASSLTVLTLSPGELFF. CDR3 sequence (DNA): TGTGCCAGCAGCTTGACAGTACTAACACTATCCCCCGGGGAGCTGTTTTTT. Drawing the rest from reference TRBV7-2 and TRBJ2-2, the complete variable domain is GAGVSQSPSNKVTEKGKDVELRCDPISGHTALYWYRQSLGQGLEFLIYFQGNSAPDKSGLPSDRFSAERTGGSVSTLTIQRTQQEDSAVYLCASSLTVLTLSPGELFFGEGSRLTVL.

The J gene is TRBJ1-2, the V gene TRBV30, with 9 bases fitting TRBD1. From germline, CDR1 is GTSNPN and CDR2 SVGIG (reference sequence). The V segment lost 0 bases and the J segment 8 bases; nucleotides outside the gene matches: 7. The CDR3 totals 14 residues. The CDR3 reads CAWSVLQGAEGYTF. The CDR3 coding sequence is TGTGCCTGGAGTGTACTACAGGGGGCTGAAGGCTACACCTTC.

This chain links TRBV15 with TRBJ1-5; a weak D match, TRBD1 (5 bases). V was clipped by 5 bases and J by 4 bases, with 15 bases between them. This CDR3 is built from 15 residues. Germline values: CDR1 LNHNV, CDR2 YYDKDF (reference sequence). CDR3 loop: CATSGTGKENQPQHF. For the CDR3, the DNA is TGTGCCACCAGCGGCACAGGAAAAGAAAATCAGCCCCAGCATTTT.

V and J are TRBV6-1 and TRBJ2-1; TRBD2 matches 9 bases. Germline CDR1 is MNHNS and CDR2 is SASEGT. The CDR3 covers 16 residues. The V gene end was trimmed by 4 bases and the J gene end by 1 base; junction bases not matched to a gene: 5. CDR3 sequence: CASSVRSGGSYNEQFF. CDR3 bases: TGTGCCAGCAGTGTCCGGAGCGGGGGGTCCTACAATGAGCAGTTCTTC.

The genes are TRBV7-7 and TRBJ1-1; unclear D gene. The CDR3 has 13 residues. Trimming took 2 bases from V and 3 from J, leaving 7 bases between them. Germline CDR1 reads SSHAT; CDR2 reads FNYEAQ (reference sequence). This CDR3 reads CASSLHTDTEAFF. As DNA, the CDR3 is TGTGCCAGCAGCTTACATACGGACACTGAAGCTTTCTTT.

J is TRBJ1-2 and V is TRBV19; TRBD1 matches at 10 bases. V lost 8 bases and J lost 1; bases outside the gene matches: 7. The CDR3 loop spans 15 amino acids. Germline loops: CDR1 LNHDA, CDR2 SQIVND (reference sequence). The CDR3 loop is CASEWTGGINYGYTF. Written as DNA, the CDR3 is TGTGCCAGTGAATGGACAGGGGGTATTAACTATGGCTACACCTTC.

The chain is built from TRBV4-1 and TRBJ1-1, with no clear D. The CDR3 length is 17 residues. V dropped 3 bases and J dropped 4 bases, with 21 bases sitting between them. Germline values: CDR1 MGHRA, CDR2 YSYEKL. CDR3 amino acids: CASSQRDMGFTFTEAFF. CDR3 bases: TGCGCCAGCAGCCAGCGGGATATGGGGTTTACATTCACTGAAGCTTTCTTT.

This chain connects TRBV5-4 to TRBJ2-5, with TRBD1 as a possible D gene (6 bases). Trimming pared 4 bases from V and 4 bases from J, leaving 14 bases between. The CDR3 length is 14 residues. CDR1 is SGHNT and CDR2 is YYREEE in the germline V gene (reference sequence). CDR3 protein: CASSRREGVETQYF. In DNA, the CDR3 is TGTGCCAGCAGCCGGCGCGAGGGGGTAGAGACCCAGTACTTC.

The chain has TRBV7-2 and TRBJ2-3; TRBD2 matches at 7 bases. This CDR3 is 15 amino acids long. Germline values: CDR1 SGHTA, CDR2 FQGNSA. Losses at the gene ends were 0 bases for V and 4 bases for J; bases not matched to a gene: 4. The chain's CDR3 is CASSLAAGRADTQYF. The CDR3 DNA is TGTGCCAGCAGCTTAGCAGCAGGGAGGGCAGATACGCAGTATTTT.

This clone has only one observation. The CDR3 region has the DNA TGTGCCAGCAGTGAAGGCCTAGCGGTCTACGAGCAGTACGTC. Protein: CASSEGLAVYEQYV. This chain links TRBV2 with TRBJ2-7; the match to TRBD2 covers 7 bases. The CDR3 runs to 14 residues. J lost 3 bases, V lost 1 base, and 3 bases had no gene match. CDR1 is SNHLY, CDR2 FYNNEI, per germline.

The chain links TRBV28 to TRBJ1-2; no clear D gene. CDR1 MDHEN and CDR2 SYDVKM come from the germline V gene. The V and J ends lost 8 bases and 7 bases respectively, with 17 bases between them. The CDR3 loop spans 13 amino acids. Here the CDR3 reads CASFQGQDPGYTF. For the CDR3, the DNA is TGTGCCAGCTTCCAAGGGCAGGATCCTGGCTACACCTTC.